This T cell receptor (beta chain) was found in a study of early T cells in non-severe SARS-CoV-2 infection. Study summary: The authors sequenced bulk RNA from unsorted whole blood, leaving chains unpaired.

Germline CDR1 reads DFQATT; CDR2 reads SNEGSKA (reference sequence). V was trimmed by 7 bases and J by 8 bases, leaving 17 bases between them. The CDR3 has 12 residues. This clonotype was counted a few times. No antigen is known for it. Unique molecular identifiers were affixed to single, distinct cDNA molecules. A single record per CDR3 protein comes from TCRdb applying MiXCR to the 5' RACE reads. The sample yields just over 95,000 distinct CDR3 sequences, about 10% seen once. Study-level findings and limits: The study's VDJdb matching favored anti-spike CD8 responses and missed private and CD4 specificities.

Sequenced material: whole blood, taken at baseline. The clonotype was recovered from an adult who was a healthcare worker with PCR-confirmed SARS-CoV-2 infection or an uninfected control (not recorded which). The genes are TRBV20-1 and TRBJ1-2, with D perhaps TRBD1 (6 bases). CDR3 nucleotide sequence: TGCAGTGTTCTTAGAACAGGGAACGGCTACACCTTC. This encodes CSVLRTGNGYTF.